The 10 T cell receptor beta chains presented below share a single source sample, sequenced in a study of cytomegalovirus exposure and HLA in healthy donors. Vbeta (60) and Jbeta (13) primers were used in the PCR. Repertoires were generated with immunoSEQ multiplex PCR, while TCRdb's copy carries only in-frame clones and drops some. The sample lists approximately 140,000 clones, over 70% occurring once. The sample comprised PBMCs. The receptors originated from a male donor in good health and CMV-seronegative.

This clone appeared a single time. The chain employs TRBV7-2 and TRBJ2-7; the D gene is possibly TRBD2 (5 bases). The CDR3 contains 14 residues. V lost 5 bases to trimming and J lost 2 bases, with 13 bases between them. CDR1 and CDR2 from the germline V gene are SGHTA and FQGNSA. The CDR3 sequence: CASSQRQEAYEQYF. CDR3 DNA sequence: TGTGCCAGCAGCCAGCGGCAGGAGGCCTACGAGCAGTACTTC.

The V gene is TRBV10-3, the J gene TRBJ2-7, with 7 bases aligning to TRBD2. J gave up 0 bases and V 6 bases, and 8 bases lay outside the gene matches. CDR3 size: 15 residues. The germline V gene has CDR1 ENHRY and CDR2 SYGVKD. The CDR3 sequence: CAIRQGAGSSYEQYF. CDR3 in DNA: TGTGCCATCAGGCAGGGAGCGGGGAGCTCCTACGAGCAGTACTTC.

V gene TRBV9 combines with J gene TRBJ1-1, with a weak D call TRBD1 (6 bases). This CDR3 has 12 amino acids. The germline CDR1 and CDR2 sequences are SGDLS and YYNGEE. With 2 bases removed from V and 11 bases from J, the gap between germline ends came to 13 bases. CDR3: CASSVGGGAAFF. The CDR3 DNA reads TGTGCCAGCAGCGTCGGGGGGGGCGCGGCTTTCTTT.

V and J are TRBV6-6 and TRBJ1-2; D might be TRBD1 (5 bases). The CDR3 contains 14 residues. Trimming pared 6 bases from V and 5 bases from J, leaving 16 bases between. CDR1 MNHNY and CDR2 SVGAGI come from the germline V gene (reference sequence). CDR3 loop: CASSTTGIGYGYTF. CDR3 nucleotide sequence: TGTGCCAGCAGCACAACAGGTATCGGGTATGGCTACACCTTC.

Turning to this clone: Sequence at one end of the junction differs from germline and may be a read error. The chain carries TRBV6-5 and TRBJ1-1; a weak D match, TRBD1 (5 bases). CDR3 size: 15 residues. Germline V gene sequence: CDR1 MNHEY, CDR2 SVGAGI. CDR3 loop: CSSSYHPVGGSEAFF. CDR3 in DNA: TGTTCCAGCAGTTATCATCCCGTGGGGGGGAGTGAAGCTTTCTTT.

V is TRBV6-1 and J is TRBJ1-1; D gene ambiguous. With 6 bases removed from V and 3 bases from J, the gap between germline ends came to 14 bases. Germline V lookup: CDR1 MNHNS, CDR2 SASEGT. The CDR3 extends over 14 amino acids. The CDR3 bases are TGTGCCAGCAGCACGAGGGTAGGGTACACTGAAGCTTTCTTT. It specifies CASSTRVGYTEAFF.

The CDR3 DNA follows: TGCGCCAGCAGCTTGGGAAAGGGGGTGGCTGAAGCTTTCTTT. It is translated as CASSLGKGVAEAFF. This chain uses TRBV5-1 with TRBJ1-1; maybe TRBD1 (6 bases). Germline assignment: CDR1 SGHRS and CDR2 YFSETQ. Trimming pared 0 bases from V and 6 bases from J, leaving 12 bases between. This CDR3 has 14 residues. Filled out from reference TRBV5-1 and TRBJ1-1, the complete variable domain reads KAGVTQTPRYLIKTRGQQVTLSCSPISGHRSVSWYQQTPGQGLQFLFEYFSETQRNKGNFPGRFSGRQFSNSRSEMNVSTLELGDSALYLCASSLGKGVAEAFFGQGTRLTVV.

The chain employs TRBV29-1 and TRBJ2-1; D is possibly TRBD1 (5 bases). This CDR3 is 11 amino acids long. V was shortened by 4 bases and J by 7 bases, with 8 bases between the two germline ends. CDR1 is SQVTM, CDR2 ANQGSEA, per germline. CDR3 amino acids: CSVGRVNEQFF. The CDR3, as DNA: TGCAGCGTTGGCAGGGTAAATGAGCAGTTCTTC.

This chain connects TRBV7-3 to TRBJ2-1; D gene ambiguous. V lost 5 bases to trimming and J lost 4 bases, with 12 bases between them. Looked up from germline, CDR1 is SGHTA and CDR2 is FQGTGA. This CDR3 has 14 residues. CDR3 bases: TGTGCCAGCAGCCGCACCGACTCTTACAATGAGCAGTTCTTC. This sequence encodes CASSRTDSYNEQFF.

The chain recombines TRBV12-5 with TRBJ2-3; tentative D call: TRBD1 (6 bases). Deletions cut 6 bases from V and 5 bases from J, with 21 bases between. The length of the CDR3 is 16 residues. The germline gives CDR1 LGHNT, CDR2 FRNRAP. As DNA, the CDR3 is TGTGCTAGTGGGTTTAGGGGGTCTTTAGTGGAAGATACGCAGTATTTT. Its protein is CASGFRGSLVEDTQYF.